A single sample gave rise to the 21 T cell receptor beta chains below, sequenced in a study of cytomegalovirus exposure and HLA in healthy donors. With 60 Vbeta and 13 Jbeta primers, the PCR was carried out. Data came from immunoSEQ multiplex PCR; TCRdb stores just in-frame clones and leaves some out. Among about 150,000 clones listed, 84% were seen once. Sequences were obtained from PBMCs. The source is a boy aged 2 to 10 in good health and CMV-seronegative.

CDR3 loop: CASPEEQYF. DNA of the CDR3: TGTGCCAGCCCCGAGGAGCAGTACTTC. V is TRBV27 and J is TRBJ2-7; no reliable D call. Germline V gene sequence: CDR1 MNHEY, CDR2 SMNVEV (reference sequence). Trimming left V 8 bases short and J 7 bases short, with 6 bases between. This CDR3 is 9 amino acids long.

The gene calls are TRBV4-3 and TRBJ2-7; 8 positions match TRBD1. The CDR3 spans 16 residues. The V segment lost 0 bases and the J segment 0 bases; nucleotides outside the gene matches: 4. Germline V lookup: CDR1 LGHNA, CDR2 YSLEER. CDR3 region: CASSQEATGGSYEQYF. CDR3 sequence (DNA): TGCGCCAGCAGCCAAGAGGCTACAGGGGGCTCCTACGAGCAGTACTTC.

V and J are TRBV7-2 and TRBJ1-3; TRBD1 is a possible D gene (5 bases). Germline CDR1 is SGHTA and CDR2 is FQGNSA. CDR3 length: 16 amino acids. Trimming removed 0 bases at V and 0 bases at J, with 9 bases between. Here the CDR3 reads CASSLAIRGSGNTIYF. The CDR3, as DNA: TGTGCCAGCAGCTTAGCGATAAGGGGCTCTGGAAACACCATATATTTT.

The V gene is TRBV5-5, the J gene TRBJ2-6; D uncertain. The CDR3 totals 16 residues. Germline V gives CDR1 SGHKS, CDR2 YYEKEE (reference sequence). V was cut by 1 base and J by 0 bases, with 8 bases left in between. CDR3 DNA sequence: TGTGCCAGCAGCTTGTATACCGGCTCTGGGGCCAACGTCCTGACTTTC. Amino acid sequence: CASSLYTGSGANVLTF.

The chain employs TRBV4-3 and TRBJ2-7; 8 bases map to TRBD2. V gave up 7 bases and J gave up 4 bases; unmatched junction bases: 15. CDR1 and CDR2 from the germline V gene are LGHNA and YSLEER. This CDR3 is built from 16 residues. The CDR3 DNA sequence: TGCGCCAGCACAGTAGCCTTAGCGGGACGACTATACGAGCAGTACTTC. It encodes CASTVALAGRLYEQYF.

The chain has TRBV9 and TRBJ2-1; D perhaps matches TRBD1 (6 bases). The CDR3 is 15 amino acids. The V end was cut by 0 bases, the J end by 2 bases, with 9 bases between. The germline V gene encodes CDR1 SGDLS and CDR2 YYNGEE. The CDR3 reads CASSVVTGPYNEQFF. In DNA, the CDR3 is TGTGCCAGCAGCGTAGTTACAGGGCCCTACAATGAGCAGTTCTTC.

The CDR3 sequence: CASSLMGPGSVAFF. In DNA, the CDR3 is TGTGCCAGCAGCTTAATGGGGCCTGGAAGTGTCGCTTTCTTT. V gene TRBV7-3 combines with J gene TRBJ1-1; D may be TRBD1 (5 bases). The CDR3 consists of 14 residues. Germline CDR1 is SGHTA and CDR2 is FQGTGA. Trimming cost V 1 base and J 11 bases, with 17 bases left between them.

This clone was picked up one time. This chain links TRBV27 with TRBJ2-7; 10 positions agree with TRBD1. Germline trimming cut 3 bases from V and 2 bases from J; bases unmatched to any gene: 1. This CDR3 spans 14 amino acids. CDR1 and CDR2 from the germline V gene are MNHEY and SMNVEV (reference sequence). The CDR3: CASSLGQGPYEQYF. The CDR3 region has the DNA TGTGCCAGCAGTTTGGGACAGGGGCCCTACGAGCAGTACTTC.

V and J are TRBV5-4 and TRBJ2-3; 9 nucleotides agree with TRBD1. The V segment lost 0 bases and the J segment 8 bases; nucleotides outside the gene matches: 4. This CDR3 has 14 residues. Germline lookup yields CDR1 SGHNT and CDR2 YYREEE (reference sequence). The CDR3: CASSLADRGSTQYF. The CDR3 DNA reads as TGTGCCAGCAGCTTGGCGGACAGGGGATCTACGCAGTATTTT.

The rearrangement joins TRBV5-1 to TRBJ2-5; the D gene is possibly TRBD2 (6 bases). CDR1 and CDR2 from the germline V gene are SGHRS and YFSETQ. Trimming pared 5 bases from V and 5 bases from J, leaving 7 bases between. There are 11 residues in the CDR3. The CDR3 bases are TGCGCCAGCAGACGGGAGGAGACCCAGTACTTC. Translating gives CASRREETQYF.

The genes are TRBV4-1 and TRBJ2-5; 9 positions agree with TRBD2. The V segment lost 4 bases and the J segment 1 base; nucleotides outside the gene matches: 22. CDR3 length: 21 amino acids. The V gene's germline CDR1 is MGHRA and CDR2 YSYEKL. The CDR3 DNA reads TGCGCCAGCAGCCTAAGTCGGGCGGGAGGGCCGCGAGGTAGTAGCCAAGAGACCCAGTACTTC. This gives the protein CASSLSRAGGPRGSSQETQYF.

The V gene is TRBV7-2, the J gene TRBJ2-1, with 8 bases fitting TRBD2. This CDR3 contains 13 residues. Germline CDR1 SGHTA, CDR2 FQGNSA. V dropped 5 bases and J dropped 9; count of bases not matched to a gene: 6. CDR3 DNA sequence: TGTGCCAGCAGCACCGGGACTAGTCGTGAGCAGTTCTTC. Protein product: CASSTGTSREQFF. The whole variable domain, filled in from reference TRBV7-2 and TRBJ2-1, reads GAGVSQSPSNKVTEKGKDVELRCDPISGHTALYWYRQSLGQGLEFLIYFQGNSAPDKSGLPSDRFSAERTGGSVSTLTIQRTQQEDSAVYLCASSTGTSREQFFGPGTRLTVL.

This rearrangement joins TRBV6-5 to TRBJ1-3; no definite D call. Per germline, CDR1 MNHEY and CDR2 SVGAGI. This CDR3 has 15 residues. The V end lost 10 bases, the J end lost 0 bases, and 16 bases lay between the germline ends. The CDR3: CATQRTWRSGNTIYF. The CDR3, as DNA: TGTGCCACACAACGGACTTGGCGCTCTGGAAACACCATATATTTT.

The chain carries TRBV9 and TRBJ2-1; 10 bases map to TRBD2. The ends lost 0 bases at V and 4 bases at J; junction bases unmatched: 4. Germline assignment: CDR1 SGDLS and CDR2 YYNGEE. The CDR3 runs to 16 residues. In nucleotides, the CDR3 is TGTGCCAGCAGCGTAGACGGACTAGCGGCTTACAATGAGCAGTTCTTC. It specifies CASSVDGLAAYNEQFF.

J is TRBJ2-3 and V is TRBV25-1; unclear D gene. CDR3 length: 12 amino acids. Germline V lookup: CDR1 MGHDK, CDR2 SYGVNS. The V and J ends lost 3 bases and 2 bases respectively, with 3 bases between them. CDR3 protein: CASSEYTDTQYF. CDR3 coding DNA: TGTGCCAGCAGTGAGTACACAGATACGCAGTATTTT. Full variable domain (rest looked up from reference TRBV25-1 and TRBJ2-3): EADIYQTPRYLVIGTGKKITLECSQTMGHDKMYWYQQDPGMELHLIHYSYGVNSTEKGDLSSESTVSRIRTEHFPLTLESARPSHTSQYLCASSEYTDTQYFGPGTRLTVL.

This chain connects TRBV6-1 to TRBJ1-5; possible D gene TRBD1, 5 bases. CDR1 and CDR2 from the germline V gene are MNHNS and SASEGT. This CDR3 is 15 amino acids long. Trimming stripped 0 bases from V and 5 bases from J, with 11 bases between. CDR3: CASSEAAAGHQPQHF. The CDR3, as DNA: TGTGCCAGCAGTGAAGCGGCGGCAGGGCATCAGCCCCAGCATTTT.

As to this clone: The same CDR3 is also encoded by other DNA sequences in this sample. The V call is TRBV6-4, the J call TRBJ2-3, with 15 bases matching TRBD2. The CDR3 runs to 16 residues. From germline, CDR1 is MRHNA and CDR2 SNTAGT. Trimming cost V 4 bases and J 4 bases; bases outside gene matches: 3. The CDR3, as DNA: TGTGCCAGCAGTGCGGGACTAGCGGGAGGCCCAGATACGCAGTATTTT. This codes for CASSAGLAGGPDTQYF.

The genes are TRBV11-2 and TRBJ2-4; D is uncertain. V gave up 0 bases and J gave up 6 bases, with 6 bases separating them. Germline CDR1 SGHAT, CDR2 FQNNGV. The CDR3 consists of 13 residues. Here the CDR3 reads CASSLEASNIQYF. DNA for the CDR3: TGTGCCAGCAGCTTAGAAGCCTCAAACATTCAGTACTTC.

This sequence joins TRBV2 and TRBJ1-1; D unclear. In germline, CDR1 is SNHLY, CDR2 FYNNEI. The length of the CDR3 is 12 residues. The ends were cut back, 8 bases at V and 1 base at J, with 8 bases in the middle. CDR3 in amino acids: CASVRENTEAFF. The CDR3 coding sequence is TGTGCCAGCGTCCGGGAGAACACTGAAGCTTTCTTT.

The V gene is TRBV6-5, the J gene TRBJ2-2; unclear D gene. Germline lookup yields CDR1 MNHEY and CDR2 SVGAGI. CDR3 length: 14 amino acids. With 2 bases removed from V and 5 bases from J, the gap between germline ends came to 9 bases. The CDR3 here is CASSYGTSTGELFF. The CDR3 DNA reads TGTGCCAGCAGTTACGGCACGTCGACCGGGGAGCTGTTTTTT.

V and J are TRBV21-1 and TRBJ1-1. TRBV21-1 is a known pseudogene. The CDR3 extends over 20 amino acids. The CDR3 loop reads CASRIKPRAQRGSMNTEAFF. The CDR3, as DNA: TGTGCCAGCAGAATTAAACCCCGCGCACAGCGGGGTAGCATGAACACTGAAGCTTTCTTT.